This T cell receptor beta chain is drawn from a study of blood T cell repertoires in COVID-19. Looking at the study overall: T cells, B-cell-depleted T cells, or PBMCs provided the cDNA or gDNA that served as material.

Original handling: Reference gene primers were amplified, and this amplification served to estimate nucleated cell counts. Profiled with immunoSEQ multiplex PCR; TCRdb holds only in-frame clones, not every one. The V and J calls and clone size are taken from that table; D and trimming were inferred from the DNA. The table shows approximately 140,000 clones, with around 84% occurring only once. Germline V gene sequence: CDR1 LNHNV, CDR2 YYDKDF (reference sequence). Trimming took 8 bases from V and 5 from J, leaving 12 bases between them. This CDR3 has 13 residues. The sequenced material came from peripheral blood. The rearrangement joins TRBV15 to TRBJ2-2; D remains unclear. The clonotype was recovered from a man between 60 and 75 years old with active or convalescent COVID-19. The CDR3 region has the DNA TGTGCCACCGCGGAGTACCTAACCGGGGAGCTGTTTTTT. This encodes CATAEYLTGELFF.